Listed below are T cell receptor beta chains from one sample, sequenced in a study of blood T cells in healthy people across ages. TCRdb called the 5' RACE reads again in MiXCR, with one record for every CDR3 protein. Here the sample spans about 970,000 distinct CDR3 sequences, roughly 51% being singletons. Input material: blood. Receptors were obtained from a woman aged 55-69 years in good health. Each CDR3 is given with its conserved first and last residue. A D gene is named only where the DNA matches it firmly. Expanded clones are given a class, and other clones once, few, many or no size at all.

TRBJ2-3,-,TRBV24-1,-,TGTGCCACCAGTGATTCTAGAGACGGAGTAAGCACAGATACGCAGTATTTT,CATSDSRDGVSTDTQYF
TRBJ1-2,-,TRBV2,-,TGTGCCAGCAGTGACAAAGAAATCTATGGCTACACCTTC,CASSDKEIYGYTF
TRBJ1-6,-,TRBV20-1,-,TGCAGTGCTAGAGCCAGGATTCGTTCACCCCTCCACTTT,CSARARIRSPLHF
TRBJ1-2,-,TRBV21-1,few,TGTGCCAGCAGCAAAGAGGGATTGTGGCCTAACTATGGCTACACCTTC,CASSKEGLWPNYGYTF
TRBJ2-5,TRBD2,TRBV5-1,-,TGCGCCAGCAGCTCTAGCGGGCCCTCGGGGACCCAGTACTTC,CASSSSGPSGTQYF
TRBJ2-3,-,TRBV11-2,-,TGTGCCAGCAGAGCGGCCAGATCGGAGGGAGGGACAATAACAGATACGCAGTATTTT,CASRAARSEGGTITDTQYF
TRBJ2-7,-,TRBV13,many,TGTGCCAGCAGCTATAGGACAGCATCCTACGAGCAGTACTTC,CASSYRTASYEQYF
TRBJ2-1,-,TRBV20-1,-,TGCAGTGCCAACGGTCGGGCAGGGCCTTACAATGAGCAGTTCTTC,CSANGRAGPYNEQFF
TRBJ2-1,TRBD2,TRBV6-1,-,TGTGCCAGCAGTGAAGGCGCTAGCGGATACAATGAGCAGTTCTTC,CASSEGASGYNEQFF
TRBJ2-7,TRBD2,TRBV10-3,few,TGTGCCACCGCCCCCGCGGGAGGTGCCTACGAGCAGTACTTC,CATAPAGGAYEQYF
TRBJ2-1,-,TRBV2,-,TGTGCCAGCCTGTACGGCAATGAGCAGTTCTTC,CASLYGNEQFF
TRBJ2-7,-,TRBV12-3/TRBV12-4,-,TGTGCCAGCAGTAAGACAAAGTCCCACAATGAGCAGTACTTC,CASSKTKSHNEQYF
TRBJ2-3,-,TRBV5-1,-,TGCGCCAGCAGCTTCCCGGGCCAGCAGGATACGCAGTATTTT,CASSFPGQQDTQYF
TRBJ2-7,TRBD1,TRBV29-1,few,TGCAGCGGCGTATCCGGGACAGGGTACGGCGAGCAGTACTTC,CSGVSGTGYGEQYF
TRBJ1-4,TRBD1,TRBV4-1,-,TGCGCCAGCAGCCAAGGACAGGGGAAAGCAACTAATGAAAAACTGTTTTTT,CASSQGQGKATNEKLFF
TRBJ1-2,-,TRBV5-1,-,TGCGCCAGCAGCTCCGGGTATGCAGGGCGGGACTATGGCTACACCTTC,CASSSGYAGRDYGYTF
TRBJ2-7,TRBD1,TRBV13,-,TGTGCCAGCAGCTTAAGCGCCGGGACAGGGCCCCGCGAGCAGTACTTC,CASSLSAGTGPREQYF
TRBJ2-7,-,TRBV7-2,many,TGTGCCAGCAGCTTAGTGGCAGGAAAGGAGGAGTACTTC,CASSLVAGKEEYF
TRBJ2-3,TRBD2,TRBV29-1,-,TGCAGCGTTGATTGGCTAGCGGGAAATACGCAGTATTTT,CSVDWLAGNTQYF
TRBJ1-6,-,TRBV20-1,few,TGCAGTGCTCTGACAAATAATTCACCCCTCCACTTT,CSALTNNSPLHF
TRBJ2-1,TRBD1,TRBV29-1,few,TGCAGCGTTGTTGGGACAGGGCGATTTGAGCAGTTCTTC,CSVVGTGRFEQFF
TRBJ2-4,TRBD2,TRBV28,-,TGTGCCAGCAGTCCACGACTAGCGGGAGGGCCCCAGTACTTC,CASSPRLAGGPQYF
TRBJ2-7,TRBD1,TRBV28,-,TGTGCCAGCAGTCAATTTTATGGGCGGACAGGGGCCTCCTACGAGCAGTACTTC,CASSQFYGRTGASYEQYF
TRBJ2-5,-,TRBV20-1,-,TGCAGTGCTAGAGAGGGGGCTGGGTTGTTTTTCGAGACCCAGTACTTC,CSAREGAGLFFETQYF
TRBJ1-2,TRBD1,TRBV3-1,-,TGTGCCAGCAGCGCCCAGGGGGGCATGGATGGCTACACCTTC,CASSAQGGMDGYTF
TRBJ2-1,TRBD1,TRBV7-9,-,TGTGCCAGCAGCCCTCAAGGGACAGGGGGCCTTGAGCAGTTCTTC,CASSPQGTGGLEQFF
TRBJ2-6,-,TRBV12-3/TRBV12-4,-,TGTGCCAGCAGTTTAGCGGCAGATGGTTCTGGGGCCAACGTCCTGACTTTC,CASSLAADGSGANVLTF
TRBJ2-7,-,TRBV12-3/TRBV12-4,-,TGTGCCAGCAGCCGGGGCACGGGGGATCCGGGCGAGCAGTACTTC,CASSRGTGDPGEQYF
TRBJ2-5,-,TRBV7-9,few,TGTGCCAGCAGCGGAAGACGGGGCCAAGAGACCCAGTACTTC,CASSGRRGQETQYF
TRBJ2-1,-,TRBV12-3/TRBV12-4,many,TGTGCCAGCAGCTTAGGCAGTGAGCAGTTCTTC,CASSLGSEQFF
TRBJ2-5,-,TRBV20-1,-,TGCAGTGCTAGTGATCCTAGCCAGTCGTTAGAGACCCAGTACTTC,CSASDPSQSLETQYF
TRBJ2-7,-,TRBV11-2,-,TGTGCCAGCAGCTTAATATCCCGTTTCGCCTACAATGAGCAGTACTTC,CASSLISRFAYNEQYF
TRBJ1-1,-,TRBV25-1,few,TGTGCCAGCAGTGAAGGTCCGGCTGATGAGGGATACACTGAAGCTTTCTTT,CASSEGPADEGYTEAFF
TRBJ2-2,-,TRBV29-1,-,TGCAGCGTTGGGAGGTATGGGACACCAAACACCGGGGAGCTGTTTTTT,CSVGRYGTPNTGELFF
TRBJ2-7,-,TRBV12-3/TRBV12-4,few,TGTGCCAGCAGTGACAACCGGAGAACCCAGTACTTC,CASSDNRRTQYF
TRBJ2-3,-,TRBV7-2,few,TGTGCCAGCAACTTGCGGGCTAGCACAGATACGCAGTATTTT,CASNLRASTDTQYF
TRBJ2-1,-,TRBV9,-,TGTGCCAGCAGCCCAACTAGGTCTAACAATGAGCAGTTCTTC,CASSPTRSNNEQFF
TRBJ2-5,-,TRBV5-1,few,TGCGCCAGCAGCGTGGTGGTGGGAGAGACCCAGTACTTC,CASSVVVGETQYF
TRBJ2-3,TRBD2,TRBV6-5,many,TGTGCCAGCAGGCAGCTAGCGGGATCGACAGATACGCAGTATTTT,CASRQLAGSTDTQYF
TRBJ2-1,TRBD2,TRBV6-2/TRBV6-3,-,TGTGCCAGTCGGGAGGTTGGGGCAAATGAGCAGTTCTTC,CASREVGANEQFF
TRBJ2-5,-,TRBV28,few,TGTGCCAGCAGTTTTACGAGGCTCGGGGAGACCCAGTACTTC,CASSFTRLGETQYF
TRBJ2-1,-,TRBV29-1,few,TGCAGCGTTGTAGCTCTGAGGTTTGAGCAGTTCTTC,CSVVALRFEQFF
TRBJ1-2,-,TRBV12-3/TRBV12-4,-,TGTGCCAGCAGTTTGCGCGGACGGCTCTATGGCTACACCTTC,CASSLRGRLYGYTF
TRBJ2-5,TRBD2,TRBV20-1,-,TGCAGTGCGCCGGGACTATCGAGTGAGCAGTACTTC,CSAPGLSSEQYF
TRBJ2-1,-,TRBV29-1,few,TGCAGCGTCGATCAGGGATCCTACAATGAGCAGTTCTTC,CSVDQGSYNEQFF
TRBJ2-1,-,TRBV12-3/TRBV12-4,-,TGTGCCAGCGCCCCGGGGGCGGGATGGTACAATGAGCAGTTCTTC,CASAPGAGWYNEQFF
TRBJ2-6,-,TRBV28,-,TGTGCCAGCAAAGTCTCTGGGGCCAACGTCCTGACTTTC,CASKVSGANVLTF
TRBJ2-7,TRBD1,TRBV29-1,many,TGCAGCGCCGGGACAGGGATCTACGAGCAGTACTTC,CSAGTGIYEQYF